Presented here are 5 T cell receptor beta chains from one specimen sequenced in a study of circulating and synovial CD4+ cells in juvenile arthritis. Data came from immunoSEQ multiplex PCR; TCRdb stores just in-frame clones and leaves some out. The sample records about 39,000 clones, 90% to 95% being singletons. Sequenced material: CD4+ T cells from blood. The receptors derive from a human donor with juvenile idiopathic arthritis.

This chain connects TRBV19 to TRBJ1-2, with 7 bases matching TRBD1. The germline V gene has CDR1 LNHDA and CDR2 SQIVND (reference sequence). V gave up 4 bases and J gave up 0 bases; unmatched junction bases: 20. This CDR3 is 20 amino acids long. The CDR3 DNA sequence: TGTGCCAGTAGTACAAAGGTTTCAAGGGGGCGCGACGTGGCTAACTATGGCTACACCTTC. Protein product: CASSTKVSRGRDVANYGYTF.

The genes are TRBV10-3 and TRBJ1-1, with D possibly being TRBD1 (6 bases). This CDR3 contains 14 residues. V was clipped by 2 bases and J by 0 bases, with 7 bases between them. The germline gives CDR1 ENHRY, CDR2 SYGVKD. In nucleotides, the CDR3 is TGTGCCATCAGTGAGGGACAGATGAACACTGAAGCTTTCTTT. Translation: CAISEGQMNTEAFF.

J is TRBJ1-2 and V is TRBV27; 7 bases map to TRBD1. CDR3 length: 15 amino acids. After removal of 4 bases from V and 6 bases from J, the junction contained 11 bases not matched to a gene. CDR1 is MNHEY and CDR2 is SMNVEV in the germline V gene (reference sequence). The CDR3 is CASSSSPDRDHGYTF. CDR3 nucleotides: TGTGCCAGCAGTTCATCCCCCGACAGGGACCATGGCTACACCTTC.

This chain joins TRBV18 and TRBJ2-1; TRBD1 matches 8 bases. Unmatched junction bases numbered 4, after V lost 4 bases and J lost 8 bases. Germline V lookup: CDR1 KGHSH, CDR2 LQKENI. CDR3 size: 13 residues. The CDR3 coding sequence is TGTGCCAGCTCACGGACAGGGCAGTATGAGCAGTTCTTC. This sequence encodes CASSRTGQYEQFF.

In its sample, this clone was seen once. This rearrangement joins TRBV5-4 to TRBJ2-5, with D possibly matching TRBD1 (7 bases). The CDR3 loop spans 18 amino acids. V lost 0 bases to trimming and J lost 1 base, with 19 bases between them. Germline loops: CDR1 SGHNT, CDR2 YYREEE (reference sequence). The CDR3 is CASSLAGGGVGSQETQYF. Here the CDR3 DNA reads TGTGCCAGCAGCTTGGCCGGAGGGGGCGTGGGGTCCCAAGAGACCCAGTACTTC. Using reference TRBV5-4 and TRBJ2-5 for the parts outside the CDR3, the full variable domain is ETGVTQSPTHLIKTRGQQVTLRCSSQSGHNTVSWYQQALGQGPQFIFQYYREEENGRGNFPPRFSGLQFPNYSSELNVNALELDDSALYLCASSLAGGGVGSQETQYFGPGTRLLVL.